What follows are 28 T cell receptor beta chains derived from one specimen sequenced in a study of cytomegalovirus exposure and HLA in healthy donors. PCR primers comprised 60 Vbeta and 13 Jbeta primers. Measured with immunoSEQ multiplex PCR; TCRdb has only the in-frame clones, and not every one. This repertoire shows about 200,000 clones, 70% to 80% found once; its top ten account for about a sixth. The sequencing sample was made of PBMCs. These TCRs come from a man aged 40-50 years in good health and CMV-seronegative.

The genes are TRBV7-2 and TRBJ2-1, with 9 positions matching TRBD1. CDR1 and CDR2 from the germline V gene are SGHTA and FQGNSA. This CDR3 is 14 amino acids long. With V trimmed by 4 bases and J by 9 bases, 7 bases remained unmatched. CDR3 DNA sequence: TGTGCCAGCAGCTCGGACAGGGGTTTAGTTGAGCAGTTCTTC. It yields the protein CASSSDRGLVEQFF. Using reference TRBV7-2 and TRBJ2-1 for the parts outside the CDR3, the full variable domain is GAGVSQSPSNKVTEKGKDVELRCDPISGHTALYWYRQSLGQGLEFLIYFQGNSAPDKSGLPSDRFSAERTGGSVSTLTIQRTQQEDSAVYLCASSSDRGLVEQFFGPGTRLTVL.

The CDR3 DNA reads as TGTGCCAGCAGTTTCTTGGAGCTCTATAATTCACCCCTCCACTTT. Protein sequence: CASSFLELYNSPLHF. V usage is TRBV28 and J usage is TRBJ1-6; D uncertain. The CDR3 spans 15 residues. The V gene lost 3 bases and the J gene lost 3 bases, with 9 bases spanning the gap. Germline CDR1 is MDHEN and CDR2 is SYDVKM.

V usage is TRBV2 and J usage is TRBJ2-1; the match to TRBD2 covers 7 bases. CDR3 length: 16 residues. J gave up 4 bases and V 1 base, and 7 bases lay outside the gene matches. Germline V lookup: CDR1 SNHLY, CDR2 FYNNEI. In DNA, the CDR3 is TGTGCCAGCAGTGAAGGGGAGGGAGGGGCGTACAATGAGCAGTTCTTC. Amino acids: CASSEGEGGAYNEQFF.

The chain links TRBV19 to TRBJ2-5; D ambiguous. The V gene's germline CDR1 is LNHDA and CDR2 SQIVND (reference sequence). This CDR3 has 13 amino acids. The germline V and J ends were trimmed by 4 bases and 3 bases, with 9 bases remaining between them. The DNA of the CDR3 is TGTGCCAGTAGTACCTTAGAGAAAGAGACCCAGTACTTC. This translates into CASSTLEKETQYF.

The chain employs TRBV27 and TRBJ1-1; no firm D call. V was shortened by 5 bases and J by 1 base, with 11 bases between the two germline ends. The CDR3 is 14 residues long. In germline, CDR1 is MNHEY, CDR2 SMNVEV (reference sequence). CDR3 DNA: TGTGCCAGCAGTACCGCCGGGTGGAACACTGAAGCTTTCTTT. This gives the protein CASSTAGWNTEAFF.

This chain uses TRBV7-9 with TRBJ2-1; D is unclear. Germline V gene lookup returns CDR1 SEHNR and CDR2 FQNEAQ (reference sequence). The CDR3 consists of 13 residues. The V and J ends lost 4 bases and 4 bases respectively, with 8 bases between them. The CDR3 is CASSSTPYNEQFF. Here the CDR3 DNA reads TGTGCCAGCAGCTCAACACCGTACAATGAGCAGTTCTTC.

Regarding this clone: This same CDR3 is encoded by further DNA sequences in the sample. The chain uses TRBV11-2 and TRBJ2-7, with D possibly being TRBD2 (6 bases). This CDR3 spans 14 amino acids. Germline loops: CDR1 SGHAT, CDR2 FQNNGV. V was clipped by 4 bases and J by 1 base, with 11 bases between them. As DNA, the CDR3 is TGTGCCAGCAGCTACCGGGACTCTTCCTACGAGCAGTACTTC. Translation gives CASSYRDSSYEQYF.

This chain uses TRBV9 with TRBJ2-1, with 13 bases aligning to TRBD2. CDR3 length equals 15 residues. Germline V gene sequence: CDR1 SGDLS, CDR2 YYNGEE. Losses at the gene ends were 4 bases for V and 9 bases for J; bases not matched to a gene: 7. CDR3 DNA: TGTGCCAGCAGCCGCACTAGCGGGAGGGCCACTGAGCAGTTCTTC. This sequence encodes CASSRTSGRATEQFF.

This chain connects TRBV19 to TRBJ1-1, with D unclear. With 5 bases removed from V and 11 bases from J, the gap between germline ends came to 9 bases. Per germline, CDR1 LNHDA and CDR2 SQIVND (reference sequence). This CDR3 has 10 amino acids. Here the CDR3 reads CASSGDIAFF. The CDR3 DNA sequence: TGTGCCAGTAGTGGTGACATTGCTTTCTTT.

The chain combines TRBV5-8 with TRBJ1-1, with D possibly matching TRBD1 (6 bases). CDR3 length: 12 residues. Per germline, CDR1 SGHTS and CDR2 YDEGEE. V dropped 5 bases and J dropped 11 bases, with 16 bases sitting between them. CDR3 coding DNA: TGTGCCAGCAGTTTCCAGTGGGACACGGCTTTCTTT. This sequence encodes CASSFQWDTAFF.

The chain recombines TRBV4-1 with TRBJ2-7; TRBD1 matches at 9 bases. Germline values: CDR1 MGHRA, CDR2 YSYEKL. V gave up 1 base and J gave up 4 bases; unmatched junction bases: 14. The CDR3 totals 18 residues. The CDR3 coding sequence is TGCGCCAGCAGCCAAGTAGTGGGAATAGGGACAGGGTCGTACGAGCAGTACTTC. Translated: CASSQVVGIGTGSYEQYF.

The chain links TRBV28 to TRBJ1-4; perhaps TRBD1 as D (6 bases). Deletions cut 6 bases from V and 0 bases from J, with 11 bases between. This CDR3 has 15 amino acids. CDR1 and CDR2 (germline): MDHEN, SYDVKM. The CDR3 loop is CASSPGTTTNEKLFF. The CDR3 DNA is TGTGCCAGCAGCCCTGGGACAACAACTAATGAAAAACTGTTTTTT.

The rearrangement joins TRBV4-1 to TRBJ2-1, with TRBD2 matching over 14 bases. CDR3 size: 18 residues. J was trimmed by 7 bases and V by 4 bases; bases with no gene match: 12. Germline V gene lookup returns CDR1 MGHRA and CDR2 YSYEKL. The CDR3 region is CASSPRLAGGRRRNEQFF. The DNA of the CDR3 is TGCGCCAGCAGCCCCAGACTAGCGGGGGGGCGGCGGAGGAATGAGCAGTTCTTC.

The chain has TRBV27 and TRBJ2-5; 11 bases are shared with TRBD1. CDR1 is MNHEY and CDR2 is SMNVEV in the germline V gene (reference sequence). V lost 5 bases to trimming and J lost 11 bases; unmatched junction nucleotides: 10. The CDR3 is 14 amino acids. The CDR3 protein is CASSPGQGVWEQYF. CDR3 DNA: TGTGCCAGCAGTCCGGGACAGGGGGTTTGGGAGCAGTACTTC.

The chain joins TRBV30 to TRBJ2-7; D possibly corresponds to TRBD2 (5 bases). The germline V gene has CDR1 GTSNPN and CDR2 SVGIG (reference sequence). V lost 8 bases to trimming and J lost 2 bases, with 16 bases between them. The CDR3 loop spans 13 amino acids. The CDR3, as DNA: TGTGCCGGCACCTGGGGAGCGGCCTACGAGCAGTACTTC. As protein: CAGTWGAAYEQYF.

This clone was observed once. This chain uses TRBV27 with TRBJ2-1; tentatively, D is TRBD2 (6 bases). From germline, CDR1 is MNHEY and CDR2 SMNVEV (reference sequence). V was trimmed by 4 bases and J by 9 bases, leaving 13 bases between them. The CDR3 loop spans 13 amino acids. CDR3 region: CASSWNSGGEQFF. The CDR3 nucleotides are TGTGCCAGCAGTTGGAATAGCGGTGGTGAGCAGTTCTTC.

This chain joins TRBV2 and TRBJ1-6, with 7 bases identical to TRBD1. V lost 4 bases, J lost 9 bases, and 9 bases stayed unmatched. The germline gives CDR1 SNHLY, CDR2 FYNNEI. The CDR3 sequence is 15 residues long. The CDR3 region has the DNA TGTGCCAGCAGTGTAGGAGGGGGCTTAGGTTCACCCCTCCACTTT. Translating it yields CASSVGGGLGSPLHF.

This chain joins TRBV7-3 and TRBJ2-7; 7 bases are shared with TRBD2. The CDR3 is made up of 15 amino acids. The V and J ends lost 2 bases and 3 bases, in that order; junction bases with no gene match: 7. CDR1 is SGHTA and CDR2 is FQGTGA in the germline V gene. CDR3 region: CASSLGGSGIYEQYF. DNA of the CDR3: TGTGCCAGCAGCTTAGGCGGGAGCGGAATCTACGAGCAGTACTTC.

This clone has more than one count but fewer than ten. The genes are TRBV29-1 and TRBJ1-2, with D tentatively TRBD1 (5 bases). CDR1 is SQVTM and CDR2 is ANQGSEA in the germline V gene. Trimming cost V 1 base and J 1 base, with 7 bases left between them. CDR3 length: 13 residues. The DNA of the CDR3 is TGCAGCGTTGAAGGGGGCGATAACTATGGCTACACCTTC. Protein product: CSVEGGDNYGYTF.

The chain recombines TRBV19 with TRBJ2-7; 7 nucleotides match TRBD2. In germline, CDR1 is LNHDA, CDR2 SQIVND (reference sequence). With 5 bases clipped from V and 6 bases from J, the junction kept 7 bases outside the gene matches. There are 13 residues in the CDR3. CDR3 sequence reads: CASSGAGVGEQYF. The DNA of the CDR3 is TGTGCCAGTAGTGGTGCGGGGGTTGGCGAGCAGTACTTC.

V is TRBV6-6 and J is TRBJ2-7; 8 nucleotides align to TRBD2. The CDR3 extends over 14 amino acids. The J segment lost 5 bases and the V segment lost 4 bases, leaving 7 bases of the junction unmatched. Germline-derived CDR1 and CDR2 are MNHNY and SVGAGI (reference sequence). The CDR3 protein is CASSSQAGVDEQYF. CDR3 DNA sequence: TGTGCCAGCAGTTCTCAAGCGGGAGTAGACGAGCAGTACTTC.

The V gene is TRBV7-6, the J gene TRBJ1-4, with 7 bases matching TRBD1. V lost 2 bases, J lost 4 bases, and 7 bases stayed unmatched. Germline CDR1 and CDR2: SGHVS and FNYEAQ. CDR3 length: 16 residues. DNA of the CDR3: TGTGCCAGCAGCTTATCCCCGACAGGGCGTAATGAAAAACTGTTTTTT. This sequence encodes CASSLSPTGRNEKLFF.

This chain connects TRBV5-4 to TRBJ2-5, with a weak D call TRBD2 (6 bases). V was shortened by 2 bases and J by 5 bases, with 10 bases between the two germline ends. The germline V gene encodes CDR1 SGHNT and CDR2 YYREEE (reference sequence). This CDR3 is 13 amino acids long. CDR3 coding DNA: TGTGCCAGCAGCTTAACAGGAGGGGAGACCCAGTACTTC. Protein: CASSLTGGETQYF.

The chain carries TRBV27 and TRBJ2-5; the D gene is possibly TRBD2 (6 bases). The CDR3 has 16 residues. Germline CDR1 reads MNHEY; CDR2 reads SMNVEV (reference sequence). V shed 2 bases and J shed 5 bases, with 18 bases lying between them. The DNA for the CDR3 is TGTGCCAGCAGTTTACAGGCACCCGGGGGTCGGGAGACCCAGTACTTC. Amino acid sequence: CASSLQAPGGRETQYF.

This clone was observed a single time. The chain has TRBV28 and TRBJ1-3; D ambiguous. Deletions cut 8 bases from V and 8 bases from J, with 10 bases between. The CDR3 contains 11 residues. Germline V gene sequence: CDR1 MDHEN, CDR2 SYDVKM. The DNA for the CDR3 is TGTGCCAGCCTAAACCTCGACACCATATATTTT. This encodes CASLNLDTIYF.

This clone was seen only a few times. This CDR3 is CASSLGGSSEQFF. CDR3 coding DNA: TGTGCCAGCAGCTTAGGGGGGAGCTCTGAGCAGTTCTTC. The chain uses TRBV7-3 and TRBJ2-1, with a tentative D call TRBD2 (6 bases). The V end was cut by 2 bases, the J end by 9 bases, with 11 bases between. The CDR3 has 13 amino acids. Germline CDR1 and CDR2: SGHTA and FQGTGA.

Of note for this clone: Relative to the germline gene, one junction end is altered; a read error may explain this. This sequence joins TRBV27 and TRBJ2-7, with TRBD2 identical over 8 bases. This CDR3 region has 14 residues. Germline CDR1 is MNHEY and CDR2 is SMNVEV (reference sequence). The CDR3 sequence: CASSLFSGNYERYF. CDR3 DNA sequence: TGTGCCAGCAGTTTATTTAGCGGGAACTACGAGCGGTACTTC.

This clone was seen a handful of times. The CDR3 here is CASGRTGVYEQYF. CDR3 sequence (DNA): TGTGCCAGCGGCCGAACAGGGGTCTACGAGCAGTACTTC. The chain is built from TRBV27 and TRBJ2-7; 7 bases are a match to TRBD1. CDR1 is MNHEY and CDR2 is SMNVEV in the germline V gene (reference sequence). V shed 8 bases and J 3 bases; nucleotides not matched to a gene: 7. The CDR3 runs 13 residues.